The 27 T cell receptor beta chains below were found in one sample sequenced in a study of human T cells and chemical hapten exposure. Time point of the sample: pre-sensitization, week 0. Stated treatment: therapeutic diphenylcyclopropenone sensitization with weekly scalp DPC. TCRdb reanalysed the RACE reads using MiXCR and keeps one entry per CDR3 protein. Among tens of thousands of distinct CDR3 sequences listed, 11% to 15% were seen once. The sample in question was whole blood, obtained in connection with sensitization to the hapten diphenylcyclopropenone (DPC). These receptors were obtained from a woman aged 45-59 years with alopecia areata. Some clones in this sample may be carry-over from other donors' samples.

This clonotype was detected many times. The rearrangement joins TRBV20-1 to TRBJ2-7; D may match TRBD1 or TRBD2 (5 bases each). The CDR3 runs 13 residues. Germline CDR1 DFQATT, CDR2 SNEGSKA (reference sequence). The V end was cut by 1 base, the J end by 8 bases, with 15 bases between. Here the CDR3 DNA reads TGCAGTGCTAGAGGGCCGGGGCCGGGCCAGCAGTACTTC. As protein: CSARGPGPGQQYF.

The V call is TRBV28, the J call TRBJ2-5, with 7 bases fitting TRBD1. Germline CDR1 and CDR2: MDHEN and SYDVKM. This CDR3 spans 13 amino acids. Germline trimming cut 6 bases from V and 4 bases from J; bases unmatched to any gene: 5. The CDR3 DNA follows: TGTGCCAGCAGCGACAGGGTCCCAGAGACCCAGTACTTC. It specifies CASSDRVPETQYF.

This clonotype was counted only a few times. This rearrangement joins TRBV20-1 to TRBJ2-7; 12 bases map to TRBD2. The V gene end was trimmed by 5 bases and the J gene end by 6 bases; junction bases not matched to a gene: 14. The CDR3 has 16 amino acids. Germline lookup yields CDR1 DFQATT and CDR2 SNEGSKA (reference sequence). This CDR3 is CSAPGLAGPRWVEQYF. CDR3 nucleotides: TGCAGTGCTCCGGGACTAGCGGGCCCGAGATGGGTCGAGCAGTACTTC.

The rearrangement joins TRBV7-6 to TRBJ2-1; D ambiguous. The CDR3 is 12 amino acids. The germline gives CDR1 SGHVS, CDR2 FNYEAQ. The ends were cut back, 5 bases at V and 6 bases at J, with 8 bases in the middle. CDR3 region: CASSPWSNEQFF. CDR3 coding DNA: TGTGCCAGCAGCCCCTGGAGCAATGAGCAGTTCTTC.

This clonotype was seen more than once but under ten times. V usage is TRBV7-6 and J usage is TRBJ2-7, with D unclear. The CDR3 has 13 amino acids. Germline assignment: CDR1 SGHVS and CDR2 FNYEAQ. Deletions cut 2 bases from V and 2 bases from J, with 7 bases between. Here the CDR3 reads CASSLSETYEQYF. DNA for the CDR3: TGTGCCAGCAGCTTAAGCGAAACCTACGAGCAGTACTTC.

This clonotype was counted at least ten times. This sequence joins TRBV28 and TRBJ2-3, with D perhaps TRBD1 or TRBD2 (5 bases each). The CDR3 is made up of 15 amino acids. Germline assignment: CDR1 MDHEN and CDR2 SYDVKM. Trimming removed 6 bases from V and 0 bases from J, with 13 bases in between. The CDR3 is CASRSQGASTDTQYF. The CDR3 DNA follows: TGTGCCAGCAGGTCTCAGGGAGCTAGCACAGATACGCAGTATTTT.

This clonotype was observed a few times. The rearrangement uses TRBV11-1 and TRBJ2-7; no definite D call. This CDR3 spans 14 amino acids. Trimming removed 6 bases from V and 0 bases from J, with 12 bases in between. Germline V gives CDR1 SGHAT, CDR2 FQDESV (reference sequence). The CDR3 DNA reads TGTGCCAGCAGTACCTACAGCAGCTCCTACGAGCAGTACTTC. Its protein product is CASSTYSSSYEQYF.

The chain employs TRBV20-1 and TRBJ2-1; D not certain. CDR1 and CDR2 from the germline V gene are DFQATT and SNEGSKA (reference sequence). Trimming cost V 4 bases and J 4 bases, with 8 bases left between them. This CDR3 region has 12 residues. CDR3 residues: CSATSPYNEQFF. Written as DNA, the CDR3 is TGCAGTGCTACTTCCCCTTACAATGAGCAGTTCTTC.

This chain connects TRBV27 to TRBJ1-2; a possible D gene is TRBD1 (5 bases). V was clipped by 4 bases and J by 2 bases, with 11 bases between them. The CDR3 covers 14 residues. From germline, CDR1 is MNHEY and CDR2 SMNVEV (reference sequence). The CDR3 here is CASSSQVSNYGYTF. CDR3 nucleotides: TGTGCCAGCAGTTCACAGGTTTCCAACTATGGCTACACCTTC.

This clonotype was observed a few times. The chain carries TRBV7-6 and TRBJ2-5, with 9 positions matching TRBD1. Trimming removed 5 bases from V and 5 bases from J; junction bases left unmatched: 9. In germline, CDR1 is SGHVS, CDR2 FNYEAQ. The CDR3 is made up of 15 amino acids. DNA of the CDR3: TGTGCCAGCAGCAGGGGGACAGGGAGAGCGGAGACCCAGTACTTC. This sequence encodes CASSRGTGRAETQYF.

This clonotype came up a few times. This chain joins TRBV27 and TRBJ2-7; 10 bases fit TRBD2. V shed 0 bases, J shed 4 bases, and the junction held 0 bases outside the gene matches. The CDR3 is made up of 14 amino acids. In germline, CDR1 is MNHEY, CDR2 SMNVEV (reference sequence). CDR3 amino acids: CASSLSGLAYEQYF. In DNA, the CDR3 is TGTGCCAGCAGTTTATCGGGACTAGCGTACGAGCAGTACTTC.

This clonotype was seen more than once but under ten times. The rearrangement joins TRBV6-6 to TRBJ2-7, with 8 bases fitting TRBD2. The germline V gene encodes CDR1 MNHNY and CDR2 SVGAGI (reference sequence). This CDR3 comprises 15 residues. The junction had 10 bases not matched to a gene; V was cut back by 7 bases and J by 2 bases. The CDR3 reads CASTSPGGRAYEQYF. The CDR3 DNA follows: TGTGCCAGCACCTCCCCGGGAGGGAGGGCCTACGAGCAGTACTTC.

This clonotype was found a few times. The CDR3 bases are TGTGCCAGCAGCTGGACTAGCGTGAACAGAGATGAGCAGTTCTTC. This encodes CASSWTSVNRDEQFF. The chain joins TRBV7-6 to TRBJ2-1; TRBD2 agrees at 9 bases. Germline lookup yields CDR1 SGHVS and CDR2 FNYEAQ. Unmatched junction bases numbered 9, after V lost 4 bases and J lost 8 bases. This CDR3 is built from 15 residues. Looking up the rest from reference TRBV7-6 and TRBJ2-1 gives the full variable domain: GAGVSQSPRYKVTKRGQDVALRCDPISGHVSLYWYRQALGQGPEFLTYFNYEAQQDKSGLPNDRFSAERPEGSISTLTIQRTEQRDSAMYRCASSWTSVNRDEQFFGPGTRLTVL.

The V call is TRBV29-1, the J call TRBJ1-1; no reliable D call. Trimming removed 4 bases from V and 0 bases from J, with 15 bases in between. From germline, CDR1 is SQVTM and CDR2 ANQGSEA. The CDR3 spans 15 residues. The CDR3 sequence is CSVAKSRPMNTEAFF. In DNA form, the CDR3 reads TGCAGCGTTGCCAAGTCAAGGCCTATGAACACTGAAGCTTTCTTT.

This chain uses TRBV20-1 with TRBJ2-7; tentative D call: TRBD2 (5 bases). Per germline, CDR1 DFQATT and CDR2 SNEGSKA (reference sequence). This CDR3 spans 12 amino acids. V was cut by 3 bases and J by 3 bases, with 9 bases left in between. The CDR3 nucleotides are TGCAGTGCTAGCGGGAAGGTCTACGAGCAGTACTTC. Its protein is CSASGKVYEQYF.

This chain links TRBV5-1 with TRBJ2-3; TRBD2 agrees at 7 bases. The length of the CDR3 is 16 residues. V gave up 1 base and J gave up 1 base; unmatched junction bases: 6. Germline CDR1 and CDR2: SGHRS and YFSETQ. In DNA form, the CDR3 reads TGCGCCAGCAGCTTGATTCCAGCGGGGCGCACAGATACGCAGTATTTT. It yields the protein CASSLIPAGRTDTQYF.

J is TRBJ2-4 and V is TRBV29-1; tentative D call: TRBD1 (5 bases). The CDR3 extends over 13 amino acids. V gave up 4 bases and J gave up 3 bases, with 10 bases separating them. Germline V gene lookup returns CDR1 SQVTM and CDR2 ANQGSEA. This CDR3 reads CSVVQDNKNIQYF. CDR3 bases: TGCAGCGTTGTGCAGGACAACAAAAACATTCAGTACTTC.

The gene calls are TRBV3-1 and TRBJ2-3; D possibly matches TRBD1 or TRBD2 (5 bases each). V gave up 3 bases and J gave up 0 bases, with 10 bases separating them. The CDR3 runs to 15 residues. Germline assignment: CDR1 LGHDT and CDR2 YNNKEL (reference sequence). In DNA form, the CDR3 reads TGTGCCAGCAGCCAGGGACCTACAAGCACAGATACGCAGTATTTT. Translation gives CASSQGPTSTDTQYF.

The chain carries TRBV27 and TRBJ1-3; D not resolved. The germline V gene encodes CDR1 MNHEY and CDR2 SMNVEV (reference sequence). V lost 8 bases to trimming and J lost 4 bases, with 9 bases between them. The CDR3 covers 12 residues. CDR3 residues: CASAGLGNTIYF. The CDR3 nucleotides read TGTGCCAGCGCGGGTTTGGGAAACACCATATATTTT.

V is TRBV9 and J is TRBJ2-1; 13 bases agree with TRBD2. This CDR3 is 17 amino acids long. CDR1 is SGDLS and CDR2 is YYNGEE in the germline V gene. V lost 4 bases, J lost 0 bases, and 4 bases stayed unmatched. The CDR3 protein is CASSPRTSGSSYNEQFF. DNA for the CDR3: TGTGCCAGCAGCCCGCGGACTAGCGGGAGCTCCTACAATGAGCAGTTCTTC. The complete variable domain, with remaining parts taken from reference TRBV9 and TRBJ2-1, reads DSGVTQTPKHLITATGQRVTLRCSPRSGDLSVYWYQQSLDQGLQFLIQYYNGEERAKGNILERFSAQQFPDLHSELNLSSLELGDSALYFCASSPRTSGSSYNEQFFGPGTRLTVL.

This clonotype was counted ten times or more. V is TRBV19 and J is TRBJ2-5; D uncertain. Germline CDR1 reads LNHDA; CDR2 reads SQIVND (reference sequence). The V and J ends lost 7 bases and 5 bases respectively, with 23 bases between them. This CDR3 contains 16 residues. CDR3 protein: CASTRSNKAGVETQYF. The CDR3 DNA sequence: TGTGCCAGTACCCGTTCCAACAAGGCCGGCGTGGAGACCCAGTACTTC.

Ten or more counts support this clonotype. The chain recombines TRBV7-6 with TRBJ2-1; D tentatively reads TRBD1 or TRBD2 (5 bases each). V shed 5 bases and J shed 1 base, with 12 bases lying between them. Germline CDR1 reads SGHVS; CDR2 reads FNYEAQ. The CDR3 covers 15 residues. The CDR3 nucleotides read TGTGCCAGCAGCAAAGACAGCGGATCCTACAATGAGCAGTTCTTC. This sequence encodes CASSKDSGSYNEQFF.

This clonotype was seen many times. The rearrangement uses TRBV30 and TRBJ1-1; D remains ambiguous. V lost 4 bases and J lost 3, with 15 bases in between. Germline V gives CDR1 GTSNPN, CDR2 SVGIG (reference sequence). The CDR3 extends over 14 amino acids. The CDR3 protein is CAWTVALSYTEAFF. CDR3 DNA sequence: TGTGCCTGGACCGTCGCCCTTAGTTACACTGAAGCTTTCTTT.

This clonotype has a handful of counts. This CDR3 is CSAGPYPEQFF. DNA of the CDR3: TGCAGCGCTGGACCGTATCCTGAGCAGTTCTTC. The chain has TRBV29-1 and TRBJ2-1; D gene unclear. The V end was cut by 7 bases, the J end by 9 bases, with 13 bases between. Germline values: CDR1 SQVTM, CDR2 ANQGSEA. The CDR3 totals 11 residues.

Regarding this clonotype: A much bigger clone sits one base away, suggesting this may be a read error. The rearrangement links TRBV29-1 to TRBJ2-7, with 8 bases aligning to TRBD1. The ends lost 7 bases at V and 12 bases at J; junction bases unmatched: 11. Germline CDR1 is SQVTM and CDR2 is ANQGSEA. This CDR3 is built from 11 residues. The CDR3 loop is CSAALGQGRYF. The CDR3 DNA is TGCAGCGCAGCCCTAGGACAGGGACGGTACTTC.

This clonotype was picked up a small number of times. The chain combines TRBV29-1 with TRBJ2-1; 7 bases map to TRBD2. CDR1 SQVTM and CDR2 ANQGSEA come from the germline V gene. V dropped 7 bases and J dropped 5; count of bases not matched to a gene: 2. CDR3 length: 11 residues. The CDR3 nucleotides read TGCAGCGCCGGGACTAACAATGAGCAGTTCTTC. This gives the protein CSAGTNNEQFF.

There are a few counts of this clonotype. The chain recombines TRBV6-5 with TRBJ2-7; 8 bases agree with TRBD1. The junction had 5 bases not matched to a gene; V was cut back by 4 bases and J by 6 bases. In germline, CDR1 is MNHEY, CDR2 SVGAGI. The CDR3 has 13 residues. The CDR3 bases are TGTGCCAGCAGTTTTCTGACAGGGGCCGAGCAGTACTTC. This codes for CASSFLTGAEQYF.